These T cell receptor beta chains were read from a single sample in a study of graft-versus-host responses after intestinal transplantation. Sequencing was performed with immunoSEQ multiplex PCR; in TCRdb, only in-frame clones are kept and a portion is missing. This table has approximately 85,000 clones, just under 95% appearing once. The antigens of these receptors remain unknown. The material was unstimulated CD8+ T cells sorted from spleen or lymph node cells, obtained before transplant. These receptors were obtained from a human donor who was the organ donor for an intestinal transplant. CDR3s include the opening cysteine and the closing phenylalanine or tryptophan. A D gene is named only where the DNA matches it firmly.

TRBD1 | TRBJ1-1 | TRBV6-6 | CASSYTGGTEAFF | TGTGCCAGCAGTTACACAGGGGGAACTGAAGCTTTCTTT
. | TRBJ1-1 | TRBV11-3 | CASSLVVAGRSATEAFF | TGTGCCAGCAGCCTGGTAGTGGCAGGGAGGTCCGCCACTGAAGCTTTCTTT
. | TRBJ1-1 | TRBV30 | CAWSDPGTLNTEAFF | TGTGCCTGGAGTGACCCCGGGACACTGAACACTGAAGCTTTCTTT
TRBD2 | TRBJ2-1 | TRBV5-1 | CASSSLAGMGGGAGNEQFF | TGCGCCAGCAGCTCATTGGCGGGCATGGGCGGGGGGGCCGGCAATGAGCAGTTCTTC
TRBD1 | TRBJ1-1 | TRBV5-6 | CASSSGTVGSFF | TGTGCCAGCAGCTCCGGGACAGTCGGTTCTTTCTTT
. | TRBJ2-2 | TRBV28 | CASSYNREHGELFF | TGTGCCAGCAGCTACAACAGGGAACACGGGGAGCTGTTTTTT
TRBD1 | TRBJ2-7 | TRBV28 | CASKIWTGYEQYF | TGTGCCAGCAAAATCTGGACAGGCTACGAGCAGTACTTC
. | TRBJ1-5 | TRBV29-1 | CSVASGDQPQHF | TGCAGCGTTGCTAGCGGAGATCAGCCCCAGCATTTT
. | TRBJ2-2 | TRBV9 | CASSVDGLNTGELFF | TGTGCCAGCAGCGTAGATGGCCTGAACACCGGGGAGCTGTTTTTT
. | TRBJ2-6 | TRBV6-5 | CASLPGSGANVLTF | TGTGCCAGCTTACCGGGCTCTGGGGCCAACGTCCTGACTTTC
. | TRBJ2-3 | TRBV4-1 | CASSQDASYAADTQYF | TGCGCCAGCAGCCAAGATGCGTCCTATGCGGCAGATACGCAGTATTTT
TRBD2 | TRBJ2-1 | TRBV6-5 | CASSYLLAGGQEQFF | TGTGCCAGCAGTTACCTGCTAGCGGGAGGCCAGGAGCAGTTCTTC
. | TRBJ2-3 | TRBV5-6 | CASSSTQSDTQYF | TGTGCCAGCAGCTCCACACAATCAGATACGCAGTATTTT
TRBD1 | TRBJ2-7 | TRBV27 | CASTQTGGSYEQYF | TGTGCCAGCACCCAGACAGGGGGATCCTACGAGCAGTACTTC